The 32 T cell receptor beta chains reported below all come from one sample, sequenced in a study of T cell repertoires in cytomegalovirus infection. TCRdb itself ran the reads through MiXCR, one entry per CDR3 protein. This sample has around 550,000 distinct CDR3 sequences, with about 26% found just once. The sequenced sample was PBMCs. Receptor source: a human donor in good health (CMV status not recorded). Some clones in this sample may be carry-over from other donors' samples.

This clonotype was recorded a few times. This chain joins TRBV4-2 and TRBJ2-5, with 7 positions matching TRBD1. The CDR3 runs 14 residues. Germline loops: CDR1 LGHNA, CDR2 YNFKEQ. V gave up 0 bases and J gave up 2 bases; unmatched junction bases: 0. The DNA of the CDR3 is TGTGCCAGCAGCCAAGAGGGACAGCAAGAGACCCAGTACTTC. Amino acids: CASSQEGQQETQYF.

This clonotype has a handful of counts. The V gene is TRBV7-9, the J gene TRBJ2-1, with 7 bases matching TRBD2. The CDR3 is made up of 14 amino acids. V lost 5 bases, J lost 6 bases, and 7 bases stayed unmatched. CDR1 is SEHNR, CDR2 FQNEAQ, per germline (reference sequence). The CDR3: CASSPLAGANEQFF. The CDR3 DNA reads TGTGCCAGCAGCCCCTTGGCGGGAGCCAATGAGCAGTTCTTC.

This clonotype was counted at least ten times. This chain connects TRBV7-2 to TRBJ2-7; the D gene could be TRBD1 or TRBD2 (7 bases each). Per the germline V gene, CDR1 is SGHTA and CDR2 is FQGNSA. Deletions cut 2 bases from V and 0 bases from J, with 38 bases between. This CDR3 comprises 24 residues. The CDR3 is CASSLKPAATGQVREVQSSYEQYF. The CDR3, as DNA: TGTGCCAGCAGCTTAAAGCCAGCGGCGACAGGGCAAGTTCGGGAGGTCCAGAGCTCCTACGAGCAGTACTTC.

V usage is TRBV6-2 or TRBV6-3 and J usage is TRBJ2-5; no reliable D call. This CDR3 spans 14 amino acids. Germline CDR1 and CDR2: MNHEY and SVGEGT. V lost 0 bases and J lost 4, with 9 bases in between. The DNA for the CDR3 is TGTGCCAGCAGTTACTCGATTCGGCTAGAGACCCAGTACTTC. As protein: CASSYSIRLETQYF.

This clonotype appeared a few times. The rearrangement joins TRBV20-1 to TRBJ1-5; 8 positions agree with TRBD1. CDR3 size: 14 residues. V was pared by 6 bases and J by 8 bases, with 12 bases of the junction left unmatched. Germline V gene sequence: CDR1 DFQATT, CDR2 SNEGSKA (reference sequence). The CDR3 protein is CSAQARRQGKPQHF. Here the CDR3 DNA reads TGCAGTGCCCAGGCCCGCCGACAGGGGAAGCCCCAGCATTTT.

V is TRBV7-9 and J is TRBJ1-1; TRBD1 is a possible D gene (6 bases). Germline loops: CDR1 SEHNR, CDR2 FQNEAQ (reference sequence). V shed 4 bases and J shed 5 bases, with 20 bases lying between them. The CDR3 is 16 residues long. The CDR3 DNA reads TGTGCCAGCAGCTCAGGGACGGGGGGGCGGGATACTGAAGCTTTCTTT. Its protein product is CASSSGTGGRDTEAFF.

The chain is built from TRBV6-2 or TRBV6-3 and TRBJ2-3, with D perhaps being TRBD1 or TRBD2 (6 bases each). Trimming removed 7 bases from V and 0 bases from J, with 20 bases in between. CDR3 length: 17 residues. Germline assignment: CDR1 MNHEY and CDR2 SVGEGT. This chain's CDR3 is CASKQGNGGKSTDTQYF. The CDR3 DNA reads TGTGCCAGCAAACAGGGAAATGGCGGGAAGAGCACAGATACGCAGTATTTT.

The V call is TRBV28, the J call TRBJ1-5; 7 bases fit TRBD1. CDR1 and CDR2 from the germline V gene are MDHEN and SYDVKM. The CDR3 runs to 15 residues. Losses at the gene ends were 5 bases for V and 3 bases for J; bases not matched to a gene: 7. CDR3 sequence (DNA): TGTGCCAGCAGTGCGGAACAGGGGAACAATCAGCCCCAGCATTTT. Encoded protein: CASSAEQGNNQPQHF.

The rearrangement uses TRBV19 and TRBJ1-1; D is uncertain. This CDR3 spans 15 amino acids. V lost 2 bases to trimming and J lost 2 bases, with 12 bases between them. Germline assignment: CDR1 LNHDA and CDR2 SQIVND (reference sequence). The CDR3, as DNA: TGTGCCAGTAGTATAAGAGCTCAGCCTAACACTGAAGCTTTCTTT. As protein: CASSIRAQPNTEAFF.

Ten or more counts support this clonotype. This sequence joins TRBV7-2 and TRBJ2-1, with D uncertain. Per the germline V gene, CDR1 is SGHTA and CDR2 is FQGNSA. The V end was cut by 7 bases, the J end by 3 bases, with 16 bases between. The CDR3 runs to 15 residues. The CDR3 here is CASTPGVDIYNEQFF. DNA of the CDR3: TGTGCCAGCACCCCCGGCGTAGACATCTACAATGAGCAGTTCTTC.

There are a few counts of this clonotype. The chain has TRBV10-3 and TRBJ1-1, with D uncertain. CDR3 length: 18 amino acids. The germline V gene has CDR1 ENHRY and CDR2 SYGVKD. V shed 3 bases and J shed 0 bases, with 20 bases lying between them. The CDR3 is CAISEQRVPPKMNTEAFF. As DNA, the CDR3 is TGTGCCATCAGTGAACAAAGAGTCCCCCCAAAAATGAACACTGAAGCTTTCTTT.

In its sample, this clonotype was seen a few times. This rearrangement joins TRBV7-8 to TRBJ2-5; TRBD2 aligns across 9 bases. The CDR3 is made up of 18 amino acids. Germline-derived CDR1 and CDR2 are SGHVS and FQNEAQ. The trim removed 2 bases at V and 1 base at J, leaving 11 bases unmatched. DNA of the CDR3: TGTGCCAGCAGCTTAATAGCGGGAGCGCAGCGTATCCAAGAGACCCAGTACTTC. Its translation: CASSLIAGAQRIQETQYF.

This clonotype has only a few counts. The chain uses TRBV20-1 and TRBJ1-1; D gene unclear. This CDR3 contains 13 residues. V dropped 4 bases and J dropped 0 bases, with 9 bases sitting between them. The germline CDR1 and CDR2 sequences are DFQATT and SNEGSKA (reference sequence). CDR3 residues: CSAMRLMNTEAFF. For the CDR3, the DNA is TGCAGTGCTATGAGACTCATGAACACTGAAGCTTTCTTT.

The V gene is TRBV10-3, the J gene TRBJ2-5, with TRBD2 matching over 12 bases. CDR1 ENHRY and CDR2 SYGVKD come from the germline V gene. J lost 3 bases, V lost 8 bases, and 4 bases had no gene match. CDR3 length equals 14 residues. The CDR3 sequence is CAIGASGREETQYF. The CDR3 DNA follows: TGTGCCATCGGCGCTAGCGGGAGGGAAGAGACCCAGTACTTC.

This clonotype has a handful of counts. The CDR3 nucleotides read TGTGCCAGCAGTCATCCCGGGACTTTGAAGGACACCGGGGAGCTGTTTTTT. Protein: CASSHPGTLKDTGELFF. The V call is TRBV6-1, the J call TRBJ2-2; D might be TRBD2 (6 bases). V was cut by 5 bases and J by 3 bases, with 19 bases left in between. The CDR3 loop spans 17 amino acids. In germline, CDR1 is MNHNS, CDR2 SASEGT.

In this sample, this clonotype turned up a few times. The chain employs TRBV19 and TRBJ2-1, with a weak D call TRBD2 (6 bases). The CDR3 totals 15 residues. Germline V gives CDR1 LNHDA, CDR2 SQIVND (reference sequence). V lost 6 bases and J lost 2, with 14 bases in between. CDR3 coding DNA: TGTGCCAGTAGAAAACTAGCCCGGACCTACAATGAGCAGTTCTTC. Its translation: CASRKLARTYNEQFF. Full variable domain (rest looked up from reference TRBV19 and TRBJ2-1): DGGITQSPKYLFRKEGQNVTLSCEQNLNHDAMYWYRQDPGQGLRLIYYSQIVNDFQKGDIAEGYSVSREKKESFPLTVTSAQKNPTAFYLCASRKLARTYNEQFFGPGTRLTVL.

J is TRBJ2-1 and V is TRBV6-8; D is ambiguous. Trimming shortened V by 6 bases and J by 0 bases, and 12 bases separated the two germline ends. The germline V gene encodes CDR1 MNHGY and CDR2 SAAAGT. The length of the CDR3 is 15 residues. The CDR3 nucleotides are TGTGCCAGCAGCCCCGTGGGAAGCTCCTACAATGAGCAGTTCTTC. It codes for CASSPVGSSYNEQFF.

This clonotype has only one observation. The rearrangement links TRBV12-3 or TRBV12-4 to TRBJ2-5; unclear D gene. This CDR3 is 13 amino acids long. The germline V and J ends were trimmed by 1 base and 6 bases, with 9 bases remaining between them. CDR3 loop: CASSLGWQQTQYF. CDR3 nucleotide sequence: TGTGCCAGCAGTTTAGGTTGGCAACAGACCCAGTACTTC.

The chain combines TRBV2 with TRBJ2-1, with 9 bases that match TRBD1. The CDR3 is 9 residues long. The germline V gene has CDR1 SNHLY and CDR2 FYNNEI. V was clipped by 11 bases and J by 14 bases; unmatched bases: 4. The DNA of the CDR3 is TGTGCCTCCAGGACAGGGGAGTTCTTC. Protein: CASRTGEFF.

A few counts support this clonotype. This chain uses TRBV7-2 with TRBJ2-7; either TRBD1 or TRBD2 may fit D (5 bases each). The CDR3 is 15 residues long. Germline values: CDR1 SGHTA, CDR2 FQGNSA. With 5 bases removed from V and 1 base from J, the gap between germline ends came to 15 bases. The CDR3 nucleotides read TGTGCCAGCAGCAAGCCGGGACGAACATCCTACGAGCAGTACTTC. Translated, it gives CASSKPGRTSYEQYF. The whole variable domain, remainder taken from reference TRBV7-2 and TRBJ2-7, is GAGVSQSPSNKVTEKGKDVELRCDPISGHTALYWYRQSLGQGLEFLIYFQGNSAPDKSGLPSDRFSAERTGGSVSTLTIQRTQQEDSAVYLCASSKPGRTSYEQYFGPGTRLTVT.

CDR3 sequence reads: CASSPSRDFTSYNEQFF. The CDR3 DNA follows: TGTGCCAGCAGCCCTTCCCGGGACTTTACCTCCTACAATGAGCAGTTCTTC. V and J are TRBV14 and TRBJ2-1; D perhaps matches TRBD2 (6 bases). Germline CDR1 SGHDN, CDR2 FVKESK. V was cut by 4 bases and J by 0 bases, with 16 bases left in between. CDR3 length: 17 amino acids.

This chain links TRBV12-3 or TRBV12-4 with TRBJ1-5; D is unclear. The CDR3 totals 16 residues. Trimming cost V 3 bases and J 2 bases, with 14 bases left between them. The DNA of the CDR3 is TGTGCCAGCAGTTTTCCTTCCGAGGAGGGCAATCAGCCCCAGCATTTT. Translation: CASSFPSEEGNQPQHF.

V gene TRBV6-2 or TRBV6-3 combines with J gene TRBJ2-7; 12 bases are a match to TRBD1. There are 15 residues in the CDR3. Per the germline V gene, CDR1 is MNHEY and CDR2 is SVGEGT. V shed 5 bases and J 6 bases; nucleotides not matched to a gene: 8. The CDR3 DNA reads as TGTGCCAGCAGTAAGGCCGGGACAGGGGGCGGCGAGCAGTACGTC. Residues: CASSKAGTGGGEQYV.

This clonotype was observed a few times. The chain combines TRBV15 with TRBJ1-2; D call uncertain. The germline V and J ends were trimmed by 0 bases and 1 base, with 6 bases remaining between them. The CDR3 has 14 amino acids. Germline CDR1 LNHNV, CDR2 YYDKDF (reference sequence). CDR3 loop: CATSRDSVNYGYTF. Here the CDR3 DNA reads TGTGCCACCAGCAGAGATTCAGTTAACTATGGCTACACCTTC.

This clonotype was counted only a few times. The rearrangement links TRBV10-3 to TRBJ1-5; the D gene is possibly TRBD1 (6 bases). Germline assignment: CDR1 ENHRY and CDR2 SYGVKD. The CDR3 runs 15 residues. Trimming removed 3 bases from V and 6 bases from J, with 15 bases in between. CDR3 DNA: TGTGCCATCAGTGACGGACAGCGGAGTAGTCAGCCCCAGCATTTT. This encodes CAISDGQRSSQPQHF.

The CDR3 sequence: CASSPGGALNYGYTF. The CDR3 DNA sequence: TGTGCCAGCAGCCCAGGGGGGGCGCTTAACTATGGCTACACCTTC. This sequence joins TRBV7-2 and TRBJ1-2; TRBD1 aligns across 7 bases. With V trimmed by 5 bases and J by 1 base, 7 bases remained unmatched. CDR3 length: 15 residues. Germline V gene data show CDR1 as SGHTA and CDR2 as FQGNSA.

The chain couples TRBV12-3 or TRBV12-4 to TRBJ1-2; TRBD1 might be the D (5 bases). V gave up 6 bases and J gave up 7 bases, with 15 bases separating them. The CDR3 has 13 amino acids. Written as DNA, the CDR3 is TGTGCCAGCAGCCAAACCCAGGGACGTGGCTACACCTTC. It is translated as CASSQTQGRGYTF.

The CDR3 here is CSAGASGGNTGELFF. For the CDR3, the DNA is TGCAGCGCCGGGGCTTCAGGGGGCAACACCGGGGAGCTGTTTTTT. This chain joins TRBV29-1 and TRBJ2-2; 8 bases are shared with TRBD1. J lost 2 bases, V lost 7 bases, and 9 bases had no gene match. The CDR3 runs 15 residues. From germline, CDR1 is SQVTM and CDR2 ANQGSEA.

In this sample, this clonotype turned up a few times. The chain uses TRBV7-8 and TRBJ2-7, with D tentatively TRBD1 (5 bases). V was cut by 2 bases and J by 5 bases, with 19 bases left in between. Looked up from germline, CDR1 is SGHVS and CDR2 is FQNEAQ. The CDR3 has 16 residues. The CDR3 DNA is TGTGCCAGCAGCTTACCATTTCAGGGTTTTAATGACGAGCAGTACTTC. Amino acid sequence: CASSLPFQGFNDEQYF.

This clonotype turned up a few times. The chain recombines TRBV19 with TRBJ2-7; TRBD1 matches 7 bases. Losses at the gene ends were 6 bases for V and 6 bases for J; bases not matched to a gene: 14. This CDR3 has 15 residues. The germline V gene has CDR1 LNHDA and CDR2 SQIVND (reference sequence). CDR3 sequence: CASSKNPRTGVEQYF. The CDR3 DNA reads as TGTGCCAGTAGCAAAAATCCTAGGACAGGCGTCGAGCAGTACTTC. Full variable domain (outside the CDR3, taken from reference TRBV19 and TRBJ2-7): DGGITQSPKYLFRKEGQNVTLSCEQNLNHDAMYWYRQDPGQGLRLIYYSQIVNDFQKGDIAEGYSVSREKKESFPLTVTSAQKNPTAFYLCASSKNPRTGVEQYFGPGTRLTVT.

This clonotype was detected only a few times. J is TRBJ2-1 and V is TRBV10-3, with D hard to call. Germline V gene data show CDR1 as ENHRY and CDR2 as SYGVKD. This CDR3 has 13 residues. V dropped 3 bases and J dropped 10 bases, with 13 bases sitting between them. The CDR3 protein is CAISDVDSQEQFF. In nucleotides, the CDR3 is TGTGCCATCAGTGACGTAGACTCCCAAGAGCAGTTCTTC.

This clonotype was counted at least ten times. This chain joins TRBV7-2 and TRBJ2-2; D is perhaps TRBD1 (5 bases). Germline lookup yields CDR1 SGHTA and CDR2 FQGNSA. V gave up 4 bases and J gave up 1 base, with 10 bases separating them. The length of the CDR3 is 15 residues. Written as DNA, the CDR3 is TGTGCCAGCAGCTCCCGACAGATGAACACCGGGGAGCTGTTTTTT. Translating gives CASSSRQMNTGELFF.